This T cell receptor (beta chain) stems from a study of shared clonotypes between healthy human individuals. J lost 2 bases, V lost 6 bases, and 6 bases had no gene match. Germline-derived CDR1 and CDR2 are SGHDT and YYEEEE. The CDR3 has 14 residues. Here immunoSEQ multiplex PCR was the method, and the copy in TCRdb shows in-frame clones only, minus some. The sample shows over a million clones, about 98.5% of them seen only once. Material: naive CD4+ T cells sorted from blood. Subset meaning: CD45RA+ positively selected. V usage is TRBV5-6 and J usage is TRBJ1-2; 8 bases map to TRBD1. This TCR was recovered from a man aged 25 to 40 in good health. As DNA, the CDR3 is TGTGCCAGCATCCCGACAGGGGCCAACTATGGCTACACCTTC. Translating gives CASIPTGANYGYTF.